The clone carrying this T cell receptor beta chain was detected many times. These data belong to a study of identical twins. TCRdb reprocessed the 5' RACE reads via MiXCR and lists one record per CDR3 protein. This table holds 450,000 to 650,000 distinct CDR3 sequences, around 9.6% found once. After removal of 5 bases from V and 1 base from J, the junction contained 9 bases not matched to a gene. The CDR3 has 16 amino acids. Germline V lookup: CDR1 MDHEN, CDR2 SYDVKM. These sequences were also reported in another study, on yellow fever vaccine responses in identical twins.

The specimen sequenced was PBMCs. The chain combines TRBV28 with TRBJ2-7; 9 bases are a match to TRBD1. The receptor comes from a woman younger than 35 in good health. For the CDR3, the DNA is TGTGCCAGCAGTCCAACACAACAGGGGGCGTCCTACGAGCAGTACTTC. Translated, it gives CASSPTQQGASYEQYF.